This T cell receptor (beta chain) derives from a study of siplizumab effects on memory and regulatory T cells. Per sample, 100,000 or so TCR templates underwent assay. Assay: immunoSEQ multiplex PCR; the TCRdb copy retains only in-frame clones and omits some. The sample lists fewer than 45,000 clones, around 92% occurring once. Germline loops: CDR1 MNHNS, CDR2 SASEGT. The CDR3 length is 17 residues. The V gene lost 4 bases and the J gene lost 4 bases, with 22 bases spanning the gap. Sequenced material: naive CD4+ T cells sorted from blood. The sequence was collected from a human donor in good health. The J gene is TRBJ2-5, the V gene TRBV6-1; tentatively, D is TRBD2 (7 bases). The CDR3, as DNA: TGTGCCAGCAGTGCGGGGGGACACTACAATTCTCGAGAGACCCAGTACTTC. The encoded protein is CASSAGGHYNSRETQYF.